This T cell receptor beta chain was documented in a study of T cell responses to AZD1222 COVID-19 vaccine (dated by TCRdb to the early 2020s). With regard to the full study: Because spike-specific TCR depth and breadth did not differ between the two schedules, AZD1222 recipients who got a second dose at roughly 4 weeks were pooled with those who got a second dose at roughly 12 weeks. A total of 233 trial participants underwent TCR sequencing, of whom 200 to 220 received two doses of AZD1222 and 26 received two doses of the MenACWY control vaccine. Trial participants were enrolled into age subgroups of 18-55, 56-69 and 70-plus years, which contained 148, 28 and 57 TCR-sequenced participants, respectively.

The research as a whole found: Conclusions about previously exposed vaccinees are limited because only six or seven AZD1222 recipients were SARS-CoV-2 seropositive at baseline. Participants were mostly white British, with more females than males. The authors suggested clonal diversity may have been underestimated. Because no day 14 peak-response samples were available, the repertoires could be characterized only after the peak T cell response. Spike-specific TCR breadth and depth rose significantly after two AZD1222 doses compared with day 0 and with MenACWY recipients. Reportedly, almost half of the unique spike-specific TCRs recognized epitopes lying outside the regions that are mutated in the B.1.351 and B.1.1.7 variants. CD4 TCRs associated with the vaccine covered the entire spike protein, and the dominant responses were in regions 160-218 and 743-854. In the small 56-69-year group, the increase in depth fell short of significance, most likely because of low power.

The CDR3 regions of human TCRbeta chains were analyzed by immunosequencing. The paper's data handling went like this. TCRs in the repertoires were matched against a reference library of SARS-CoV-2-specific TCRs that had been generated with the MIRA antigen-specificity platform. Breadth meant the fraction of unique TCRs that were SARS-CoV-2-associated, whereas depth meant the fraction of total T cells that were SARS-CoV-2-associated. Each spike-specific TCR was assigned to its reactive spike region and to a CD4 or CD8 class using the MIRA data. Log10-transformed breadth and depth values were compared by one-way ANOVA with Sidak's multiple comparisons tests. TCRdb holds this immuneACCESS table with in-frame rearrangements only. Some clones are missing; in checked studies, unresolved V genes explain under half, and the rest has no known cause. Clone size and the V and J calls come from that table; the DNA yielded D and trimming. The sample table lists about 130,000 clones, roughly nine tenths of them with a count of one. The ten biggest clones cover 6.3% of the sample.

This clone has just one count. Its antigen is still unknown. No base quality information exists; no much larger clone differs at one position. This specimen's time point label, per the study, means: baseline before first vaccination. The vaccinee samples were drawn from two UK trials, COV001 and COV002, one of which was a single-blind randomized controlled phase 2/3 trial testing AZD1222 (ChAdOx1 nCoV-19) in healthy adults. For TCRbeta chain sequencing, PBMC samples from trial participants were taken at day 0 and at day 28 after the second dose. Taken from cysteine to phenylalanine, the CDR3 has 15 residues. The kept DNA is CDR3 alone, 45 bases in frame from the first base. Taken from the germline V gene, the CDR1 and CDR2 loops are MNHEY and SVGAGI. Here V drops 6 bases and J drops 13 bases, and the junction holds 19 bases not matched to any gene.

Specimen: peripheral blood, collected on day 0 of AZD1222 vaccination. Recombination linked TRBV6-5 to TRBJ1-1; 8 middle bases align to TRBD1. The receptor's source is an adult in good health. The CDR3 corresponds to CASRTPPIRQGTDFF. In nucleotide form, the sequence is TGTGCCAGCAGGACCCCCCCGATCCGACAGGGGACGGATTTCTTT.